A selection of T cell receptor beta chains follows, all from one sample in a study of Graves' ophthalmopathy and Graves' hyperthyroidism. TCRdb itself ran the multiplex PCR reads through MiXCR, one entry per CDR3 protein. This table holds around 43,000 distinct CDR3 sequences, approximately 52% found once. Source material: peripheral blood. These receptors were obtained from an adult man with Graves' ophthalmopathy. Each CDR3 is given with its conserved first and last residue. A D gene is named only where the DNA matches it firmly. Not every row has a clone size; where given, it reads once, few, many or a size class.

J: TRBJ2-3
size: many
V: TRBV19
D: TRBD2
DNA: TGTGCCAGTACTACCCGGGGGGATTCGGGCACAGATACGCAGTATTTT
CDR3: CASTTRGDSGTDTQYF

J: TRBJ2-3
size: NA
V: TRBV10-2
D: TRBD2
DNA: TGCGCCAGCAGGAGCGGGGGAACAGATACGCAGTATTTT
CDR3: CASRSGGTDTQYF

J: TRBJ1-5
size: many
V: TRBV19
D: NA
DNA: TGTGCCAGTAGTCCTTTTGGGGAAGGCAATCAGCCCCAGCATTTT
CDR3: CASSPFGEGNQPQHF

J: TRBJ1-6
size: NA
V: TRBV19
D: NA
DNA: TGTGCCAGTAGTATTTCGGGGAGGAAATCAGCCCTCCACTTT
CDR3: CASSISGRKSALHF

J: TRBJ1-6
size: medium-sized
V: TRBV7-9
D: NA
DNA: TGTGCCAGCAGCTTAGGGGGAAACGGTTATTCACCCCTCCACTTT
CDR3: CASSLGGNGYSPLHF

J: TRBJ1-2
size: NA
V: TRBV7-9
D: TRBD1
DNA: TGTGCCAGCAGCCTGGGACAGTTAATACTCTTC
CDR3: CASSLGQLILF

J: TRBJ2-1
size: many
V: TRBV5-1
D: TRBD2
DNA: TGCGCCAGCAGCTTGATGGCTAGCGGGGGAACTGAGCAGTTCTTC
CDR3: CASSLMASGGTEQFF

J: TRBJ2-3
size: many
V: TRBV7-2
D: TRBD2
DNA: TGTGCCAGCAGCCCCGCGGGGCTAGCGGGGTTCACAGATACGCAGTATTTT
CDR3: CASSPAGLAGFTDTQYF

J: TRBJ1-1
size: NA
V: TRBV29-1
D: NA
DNA: TGCAGCTCGACAGTGAACACTGAAGCTTTCTTT
CDR3: CSSTVNTEAFF

J: TRBJ1-2
size: NA
V: TRBV20-1
D: NA
DNA: TGCAGTGCCAGCAGCTACGGGACATTCGGTGGCTACACCTTC
CDR3: CSASSYGTFGGYTF

J: TRBJ2-1
size: NA
V: TRBV29-1
D: TRBD2
DNA: TGCAGCACAAAACCGGGACTAGCGGCCTACAATGAGCAGTTCTTC
CDR3: CSTKPGLAAYNEQFF

J: TRBJ2-7
size: many
V: TRBV28
D: NA
DNA: TGTGCCAGCAGCCCAACGACTAGATTGTACGAGCAGTACTTC
CDR3: CASSPTTRLYEQYF

J: TRBJ2-7
size: few
V: TRBV20-1
D: NA
DNA: TGCAGTGCTAGGAGTTACGAGCAGTACTTC
CDR3: CSARSYEQYF

J: TRBJ1-2
size: few
V: TRBV24-1
D: NA
DNA: TGTGCCACCAGTGATTCGGCAGGGATCTATGGCTACACCTTC
CDR3: CATSDSAGIYGYTF

J: TRBJ2-3
size: NA
V: TRBV7-2
D: TRBD1
DNA: TGTGCCAGCAGCTTAGCGGGTCGGGACAGGGTCACAGATACGCAGTATTTT
CDR3: CASSLAGRDRVTDTQYF

J: TRBJ2-3
size: medium-sized
V: TRBV7-2
D: TRBD1
DNA: TGTGCCAGCAGCTTTCAGGGGGCGGGAGATACGCAGTATTTT
CDR3: CASSFQGAGDTQYF

J: TRBJ2-7
size: NA
V: TRBV5-1
D: NA
DNA: TGTGCCAGCAGCCATAGGTCTGGGTCTGGGACCTACGAGCAGTACTTC
CDR3: CASSHRSGSGTYEQYF

J: TRBJ2-1
size: medium-sized
V: TRBV2
D: NA
DNA: TGTGCCAGCAGAAGACAGGATATCCAGGGTGAGCAGTTCTTC
CDR3: CASRRQDIQGEQFF

J: TRBJ2-1
size: NA
V: TRBV4-1
D: NA
DNA: TGCGCCAGCAGCCCGACAACGACGGGACGGTCCTACGAGCAGTTCTTC
CDR3: CASSPTTTGRSYEQFF

J: TRBJ2-7
size: many
V: TRBV5-8
D: TRBD1
DNA: TGTGCCAGCAGCTTTTGGACAGGGAACTCCTACGAGCAGTACTTC
CDR3: CASSFWTGNSYEQYF

J: TRBJ2-3
size: many
V: TRBV5-5
D: NA
DNA: TGTGCCAGCAGCTTTGGTCAGCCCCCTAGGCCAGATACGCAGTATTTT
CDR3: CASSFGQPPRPDTQYF

J: TRBJ2-5
size: many
V: TRBV20-1
D: TRBD2
DNA: TGCAGTGCTAGACCAACTAGCGGGGGGCGGGAGACCCAGTACTTC
CDR3: CSARPTSGGRETQYF

J: TRBJ2-2
size: NA
V: TRBV19
D: TRBD2
DNA: TGTGCCAGCACTTCACTAGCGGACTCCGCGAACACCGGGGAGCTGTTTTTT
CDR3: CASTSLADSANTGELFF

J: TRBJ2-5
size: NA
V: TRBV9
D: NA
DNA: TGTGCCAGCAGCGTAGACCCGGGACAGTACTTC
CDR3: CASSVDPGQYF

J: TRBJ1-1
size: NA
V: TRBV7-2
D: NA
DNA: TGTGCCAGCAGCTTGAGGATAGGGCAGGCTTTCTTT
CDR3: CASSLRIGQAFF

J: TRBJ2-1
size: NA
V: TRBV12-3/TRBV12-4
D: NA
DNA: TGTGCCAGCAGTTTACAGGGCGTTGAGCAGTTCTTC
CDR3: CASSLQGVEQFF

J: TRBJ2-1
size: NA
V: TRBV19
D: NA
DNA: TGTGCCAGTAGTATTGCGAGGGTTAGCAATCAGCAGTTCTTC
CDR3: CASSIARVSNQQFF

J: TRBJ1-2
size: NA
V: TRBV25-1
D: NA
DNA: TGTGCCAGCAGTGAATATAAGGGGTCCCTCAGAGAGCATGGCTACACCTTC
CDR3: CASSEYKGSLREHGYTF

J: TRBJ2-7
size: NA
V: TRBV5-4
D: TRBD1
DNA: TGTGCCAGCAGCCAACCTGACAGGGACGAGCAGTACTTC
CDR3: CASSQPDRDEQYF

J: TRBJ1-1
size: many
V: TRBV19
D: NA
DNA: TGTGCCAGTAGTATAGATCTGAGCACTGAAGCTTTCTTT
CDR3: CASSIDLSTEAFF

J: TRBJ2-2
size: once
V: TRBV7-8
D: TRBD2
DNA: TGTGCCAGCAGCCCGTCCCTAGCGGGGGGAGGCAACACCGGGAAGCTGTTTTTT
CDR3: CASSPSLAGGGNTGKLFF

J: TRBJ1-4
size: many
V: TRBV2
D: NA
DNA: TGTACCAGCAGTGAGATGAAAAAAACTAATGAAAAACTGTTTTTT
CDR3: CTSSEMKKTNEKLFF

J: TRBJ2-5
size: many
V: TRBV7-9
D: TRBD1
DNA: TGTGCCAGCAGCCCGACCCACAGGGGGTACCAAGAGACCCAGTACTTC
CDR3: CASSPTHRGYQETQYF

J: TRBJ1-1
size: NA
V: TRBV10-3
D: NA
DNA: TGTGCCATCAGTCCGAGGCCAGTGAACACTGAAGCTTTCTTT
CDR3: CAISPRPVNTEAFF

J: TRBJ1-2
size: medium-sized
V: TRBV20-1
D: NA
DNA: TGCAGTGCTAGTGGGGACACCTATGGCTACACCTTC
CDR3: CSASGDTYGYTF

J: TRBJ2-5
size: few
V: TRBV5-8
D: TRBD1
DNA: TGTGCCAGCAATTTGGACAGGGCGCTACAAGAGACCCAGTACTTC
CDR3: CASNLDRALQETQYF